This T cell receptor (beta chain) was recovered during a study of blood T cells in healthy people across ages. A second about 6 to 12 cycle PCR used barcoded and J-beta primers. TCRdb re-derived calls from the 5' RACE reads in MiXCR, one entry per CDR3 protein. There are 980,000 or so distinct CDR3 sequences in the sample; about 44% occur only once, and around an eighth lies in the top ten. This clonotype was seen only a few times. The V gene's germline CDR1 is MNHEY and CDR2 SVGAGI. The ends lost 0 bases at V and 4 bases at J; junction bases unmatched: 1. The CDR3 is 16 amino acids. Sequenced sample: blood. This receptor was taken from a man aged 25 to 40 in good health. The genes are TRBV6-5 and TRBJ2-1; TRBD2 aligns across 12 bases. The DNA for the CDR3 is TGTGCCAGCAGTTACTCACTAGCGGGGGGTTACAATGAGCAGTTCTTC. This sequence encodes CASSYSLAGGYNEQFF.